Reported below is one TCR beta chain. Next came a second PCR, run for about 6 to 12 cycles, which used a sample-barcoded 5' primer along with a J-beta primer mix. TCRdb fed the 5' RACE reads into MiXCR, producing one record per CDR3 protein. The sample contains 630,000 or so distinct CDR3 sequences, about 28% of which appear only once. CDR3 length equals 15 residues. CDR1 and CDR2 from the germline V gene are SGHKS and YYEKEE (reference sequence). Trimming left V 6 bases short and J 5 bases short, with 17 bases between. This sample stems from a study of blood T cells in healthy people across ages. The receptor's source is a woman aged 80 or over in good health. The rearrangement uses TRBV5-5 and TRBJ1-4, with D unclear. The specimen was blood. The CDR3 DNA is TGTGCCAGCACCCCCGGTCACGGTTTAAATGAAAAACTGTTTTTT. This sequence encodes CASTPGHGLNEKLFF.